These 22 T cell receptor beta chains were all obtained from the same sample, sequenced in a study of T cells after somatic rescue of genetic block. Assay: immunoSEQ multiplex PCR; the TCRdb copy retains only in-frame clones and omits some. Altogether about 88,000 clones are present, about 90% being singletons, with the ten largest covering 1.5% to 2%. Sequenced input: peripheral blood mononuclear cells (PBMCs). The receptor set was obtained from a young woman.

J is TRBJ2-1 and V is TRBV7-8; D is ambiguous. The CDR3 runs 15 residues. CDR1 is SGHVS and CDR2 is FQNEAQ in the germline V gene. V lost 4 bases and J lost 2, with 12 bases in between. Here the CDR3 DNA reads TGTGCCAGCAGCTCCCGGATGAATCCCTACAATGAGCAGTTCTTC. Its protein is CASSSRMNPYNEQFF.

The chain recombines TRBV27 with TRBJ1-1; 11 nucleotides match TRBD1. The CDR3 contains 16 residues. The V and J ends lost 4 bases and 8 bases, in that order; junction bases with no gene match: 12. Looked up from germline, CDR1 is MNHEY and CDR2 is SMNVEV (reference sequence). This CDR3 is CASSSYRMGQGGEAFF. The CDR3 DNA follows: TGTGCCAGCAGTTCGTACCGAATGGGACAGGGGGGAGAAGCTTTCTTT.

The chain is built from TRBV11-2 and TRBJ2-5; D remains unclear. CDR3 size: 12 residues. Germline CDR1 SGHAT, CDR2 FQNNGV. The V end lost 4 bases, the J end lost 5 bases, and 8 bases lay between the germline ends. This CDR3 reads CASSSIWETQYF. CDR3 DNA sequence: TGTGCCAGCAGCTCCATATGGGAGACCCAGTACTTC. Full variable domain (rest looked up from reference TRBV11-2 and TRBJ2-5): EAGVAQSPRYKIIEKRQSVAFWCNPISGHATLYWYQQILGQGPKLLIQFQNNGVVDDSQLPKDRFSAERLKGVDSTLKIQPAKLEDSAVYLCASSSIWETQYFGPGTRLLVL.

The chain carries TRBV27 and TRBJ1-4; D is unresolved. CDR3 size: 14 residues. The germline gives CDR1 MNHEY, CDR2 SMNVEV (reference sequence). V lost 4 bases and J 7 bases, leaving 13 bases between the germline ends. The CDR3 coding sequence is TGTGCCAGCAGTTCCCCCGCACAGCTTGAAAAACTGTTTTTT. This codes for CASSSPAQLEKLFF.

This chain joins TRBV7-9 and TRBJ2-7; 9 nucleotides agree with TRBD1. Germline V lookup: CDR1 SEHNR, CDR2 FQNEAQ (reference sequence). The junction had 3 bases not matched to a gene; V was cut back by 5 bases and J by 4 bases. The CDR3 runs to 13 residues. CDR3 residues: CASSTGGFYEQYF. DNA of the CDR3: TGTGCCAGCAGCACAGGGGGCTTTTACGAGCAGTACTTC.

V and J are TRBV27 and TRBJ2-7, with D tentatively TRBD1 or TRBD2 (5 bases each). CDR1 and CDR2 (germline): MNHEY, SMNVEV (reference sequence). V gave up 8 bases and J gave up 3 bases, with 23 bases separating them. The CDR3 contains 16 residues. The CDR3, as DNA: TGTGCCAGCTCGCTAGTCGGGTTGGGACCGCGCTACGAGCAGTACTTC. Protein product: CASSLVGLGPRYEQYF.

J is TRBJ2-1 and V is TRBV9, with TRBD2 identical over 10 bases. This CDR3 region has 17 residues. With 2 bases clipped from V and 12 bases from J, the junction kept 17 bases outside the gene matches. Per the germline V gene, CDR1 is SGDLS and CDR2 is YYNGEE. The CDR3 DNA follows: TGTGCCAGCAGCGTCTCAGGAGCGGGAGGGCCTATCCGCAGGCAGTTCTTC. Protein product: CASSVSGAGGPIRRQFF.

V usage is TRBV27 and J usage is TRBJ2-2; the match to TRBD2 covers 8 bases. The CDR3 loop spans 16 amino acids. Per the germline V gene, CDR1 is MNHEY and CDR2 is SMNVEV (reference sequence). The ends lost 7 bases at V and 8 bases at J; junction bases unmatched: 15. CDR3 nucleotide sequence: TGTGCCAGCAAATCCGGACCCGACGGCGGGAGGGGGGAGCTGTTTTTT. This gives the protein CASKSGPDGGRGELFF.

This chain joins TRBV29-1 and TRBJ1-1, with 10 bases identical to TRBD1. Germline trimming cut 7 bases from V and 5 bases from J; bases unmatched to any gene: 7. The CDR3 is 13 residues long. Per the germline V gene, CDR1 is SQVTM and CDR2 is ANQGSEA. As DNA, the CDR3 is TGCAGCGGGGACAGGGGCTGGGGGACTGAAGCTTTCTTT. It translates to CSGDRGWGTEAFF.

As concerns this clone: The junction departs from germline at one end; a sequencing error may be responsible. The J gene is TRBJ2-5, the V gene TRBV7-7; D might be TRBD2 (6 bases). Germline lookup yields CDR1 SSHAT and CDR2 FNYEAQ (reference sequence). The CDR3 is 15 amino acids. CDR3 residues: CASSPTPQGGETQYF. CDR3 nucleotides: TGTGCTAGCAGCCCAACCCCCCAGGGAGGAGAGACCCAGTACTTC.

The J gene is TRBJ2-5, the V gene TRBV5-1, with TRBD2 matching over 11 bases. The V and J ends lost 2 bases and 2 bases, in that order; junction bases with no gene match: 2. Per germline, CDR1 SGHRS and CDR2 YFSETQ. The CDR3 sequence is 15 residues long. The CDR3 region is CASSFVAGGQETQYF. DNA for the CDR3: TGCGCCAGCAGCTTTGTAGCGGGAGGGCAAGAGACCCAGTACTTC.

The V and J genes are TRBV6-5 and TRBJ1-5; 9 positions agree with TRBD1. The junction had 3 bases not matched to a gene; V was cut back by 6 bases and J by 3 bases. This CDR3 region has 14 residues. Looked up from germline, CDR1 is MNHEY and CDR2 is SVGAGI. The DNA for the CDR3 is TGTGCCAGCAGGGGGACAGGGTCCAATCAGCCCCAGCATTTT. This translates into CASRGTGSNQPQHF.

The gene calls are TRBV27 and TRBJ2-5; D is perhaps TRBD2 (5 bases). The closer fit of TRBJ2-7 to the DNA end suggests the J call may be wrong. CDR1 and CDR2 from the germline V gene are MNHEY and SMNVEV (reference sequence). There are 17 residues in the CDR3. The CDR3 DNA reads TGTGCCAGCAGTCCTTCCGCGGGTACTCCTAGCTCCTACGAGCAGTACTTC. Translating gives CASSPSAGTPSSYEQYF.

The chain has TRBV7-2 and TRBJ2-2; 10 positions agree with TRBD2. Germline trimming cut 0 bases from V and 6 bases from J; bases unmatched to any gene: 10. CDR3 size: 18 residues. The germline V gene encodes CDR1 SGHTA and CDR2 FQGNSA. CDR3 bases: TGTGCCAGCAGCTTAGCTCCGGAGCGGGAGGGCCCGGCCGGGGAGCTGTTTTTT. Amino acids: CASSLAPEREGPAGELFF.

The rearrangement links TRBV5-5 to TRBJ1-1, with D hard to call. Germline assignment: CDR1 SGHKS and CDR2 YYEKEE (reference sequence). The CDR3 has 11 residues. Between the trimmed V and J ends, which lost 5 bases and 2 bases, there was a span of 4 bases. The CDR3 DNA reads TGTGCCAGCAGACTCAACACTGAAGCTTTCTTT. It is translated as CASRLNTEAFF.

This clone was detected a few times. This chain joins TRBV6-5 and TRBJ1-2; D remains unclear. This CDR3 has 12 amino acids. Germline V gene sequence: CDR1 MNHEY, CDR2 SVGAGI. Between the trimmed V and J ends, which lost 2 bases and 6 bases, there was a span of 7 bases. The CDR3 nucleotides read TGTGCCAGCAGTTACGGAGGACATGGCTACACCTTC. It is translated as CASSYGGHGYTF.

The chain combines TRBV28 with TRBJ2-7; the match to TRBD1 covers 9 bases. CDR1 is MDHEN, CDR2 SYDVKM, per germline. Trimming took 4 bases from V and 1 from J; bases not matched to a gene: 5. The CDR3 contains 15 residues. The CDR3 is CASSSAGQGSYEQYF. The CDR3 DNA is TGTGCCAGCAGTTCCGCGGGACAGGGTTCCTACGAGCAGTACTTC.

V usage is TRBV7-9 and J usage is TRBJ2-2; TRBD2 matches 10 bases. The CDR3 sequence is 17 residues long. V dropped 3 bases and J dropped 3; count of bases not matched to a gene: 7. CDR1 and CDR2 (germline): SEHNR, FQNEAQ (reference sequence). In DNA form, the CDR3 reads TGTGCCAGCAGCTTCGACCTAGCGGGAGTTGACACCGGGGAGCTGTTTTTT. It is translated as CASSFDLAGVDTGELFF.

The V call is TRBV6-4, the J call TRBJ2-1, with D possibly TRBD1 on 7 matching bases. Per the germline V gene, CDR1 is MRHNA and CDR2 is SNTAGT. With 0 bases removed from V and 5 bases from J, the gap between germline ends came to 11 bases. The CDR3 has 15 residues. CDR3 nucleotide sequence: TGTGCCAGCAGTGACTCCCTCAGGGGGGACAATGAGCAGTTCTTC. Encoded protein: CASSDSLRGDNEQFF.

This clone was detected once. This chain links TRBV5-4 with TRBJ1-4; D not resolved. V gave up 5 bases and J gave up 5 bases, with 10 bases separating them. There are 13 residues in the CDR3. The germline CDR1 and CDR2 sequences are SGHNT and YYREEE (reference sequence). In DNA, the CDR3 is TGTGCCAGCAGGTCCGGGGAGAATGAAAAACTGTTTTTT. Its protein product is CASRSGENEKLFF. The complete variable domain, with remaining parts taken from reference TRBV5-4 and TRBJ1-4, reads ETGVTQSPTHLIKTRGQQVTLRCSSQSGHNTVSWYQQALGQGPQFIFQYYREEENGRGNFPPRFSGLQFPNYSSELNVNALELDDSALYLCASRSGENEKLFFGSGTQLSVL.

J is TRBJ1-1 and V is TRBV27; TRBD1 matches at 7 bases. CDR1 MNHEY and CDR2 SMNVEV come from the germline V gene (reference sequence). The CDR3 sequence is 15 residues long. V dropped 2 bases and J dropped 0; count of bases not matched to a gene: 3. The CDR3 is CASSLRTGLNTEAFF. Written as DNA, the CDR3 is TGTGCCAGCAGTTTAAGGACAGGATTGAACACTGAAGCTTTCTTT.

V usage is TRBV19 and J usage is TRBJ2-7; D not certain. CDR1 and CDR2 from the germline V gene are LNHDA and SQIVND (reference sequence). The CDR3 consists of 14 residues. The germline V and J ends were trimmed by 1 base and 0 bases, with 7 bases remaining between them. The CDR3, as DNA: TGTGCCAGTAGTATAGTAGGAAGCTCCTACGAGCAGTACTTC. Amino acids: CASSIVGSSYEQYF.